These 27 T cell receptor beta chains came from one sample sequenced in a study of blood T cell repertoires in COVID-19. Assay: immunoSEQ multiplex PCR; the TCRdb copy retains only in-frame clones and omits some. The sample records about 180,000 clones, roughly four fifths being singletons. What was sequenced was peripheral blood. These receptors came from a woman between 65 and 79 years old with COVID-19, enrolled during active disease.

The chain has TRBV2 and TRBJ2-3, with 11 bases that match TRBD2. The germline CDR1 and CDR2 sequences are SNHLY and FYNNEI. Unmatched junction bases numbered 2, after V lost 4 bases and J lost 2 bases. The CDR3 has 15 amino acids. The DNA of the CDR3 is TGTGCCAGCAGTGGACTAGCGGGGCTCACAGATACGCAGTATTTT. This encodes CASSGLAGLTDTQYF. Supplemented by reference TRBV2 and TRBJ2-3, the full variable domain reads EPEVTQTPSHQVTQMGQEVILRCVPISNHLYFYWYRQILGQKVEFLVSFYNNEISEKSEIFDDQFSVERPDGSNFTLKIRSTKLEDSAMYFCASSGLAGLTDTQYFGPGTRLTVL.

The sample holds a few counts of this clone. The chain uses TRBV3-1 (or the pseudogene TRBV3-2) and TRBJ2-3; tentative D call: TRBD1 (6 bases). Trimming cost V 4 bases and J 7 bases, with 12 bases left between them. The germline V gene has CDR1 LGHDT and CDR2 YNNKEL (reference sequence). The CDR3 sequence is 13 residues long. The CDR3 DNA sequence: TGTGCCAGCAGCCCCACCGGGACAAATACGCAGTATTTT. Translation: CASSPTGTNTQYF.

This clone was counted only a few times. This sequence joins TRBV28 and TRBJ2-2; 7 bases map to TRBD1. The CDR3 covers 16 residues. CDR1 and CDR2 from the germline V gene are MDHEN and SYDVKM. With V trimmed by 3 bases and J by 5 bases, 9 bases remained unmatched. The CDR3, as DNA: TGTGCCAGCAGTTTCCCTCGACAGGGAAGTACCGGGGAGCTGTTTTTT. Protein sequence: CASSFPRQGSTGELFF.

This clone has just one count. This chain uses TRBV5-1 with TRBJ2-7, with D perhaps matching TRBD1 (6 bases). The CDR3 covers 16 residues. Germline assignment: CDR1 SGHRS and CDR2 YFSETQ. Between the trimmed V and J ends, which lost 1 base and 1 base, there was a span of 15 bases. This CDR3 is CASSLMPTGSSYEQYF. In DNA, the CDR3 is TGCGCCAGCAGCTTGATGCCCACAGGGAGTTCCTACGAGCAGTACTTC.

The genes are TRBV27 and TRBJ2-3, with 8 bases fitting TRBD2. V was pared by 5 bases and J by 0 bases, with 7 bases of the junction left unmatched. This CDR3 comprises 16 residues. Germline V gene lookup returns CDR1 MNHEY and CDR2 SMNVEV (reference sequence). DNA for the CDR3: TGTGCCAGCAGTGGATCCGGGACTAGGAGCACAGATACGCAGTATTTT. It is translated as CASSGSGTRSTDTQYF.

The gene calls are TRBV2 and TRBJ1-5; a possible D gene is TRBD1 (5 bases). The germline V gene encodes CDR1 SNHLY and CDR2 FYNNEI. This CDR3 contains 14 residues. With 6 bases removed from V and 1 base from J, the gap between germline ends came to 10 bases. The CDR3 DNA reads as TGTGCCAGCAGAGGCAGGGTAAGCAATCAGCCCCAGCATTTT. Translation gives CASRGRVSNQPQHF.

The V and J genes are TRBV28 and TRBJ2-7; 8 bases fit TRBD1. Germline V gene lookup returns CDR1 MDHEN and CDR2 SYDVKM. The V and J ends lost 1 base and 1 base, in that order; junction bases with no gene match: 9. The CDR3 contains 17 residues. CDR3 in amino acids: CASSLSRGGTGSYEQYF. Written as DNA, the CDR3 is TGTGCCAGCAGTTTATCTAGGGGCGGGACAGGATCCTACGAGCAGTACTTC. The full variable domain, its missing parts supplied by reference TRBV28 and TRBJ2-7, is DVKVTQSSRYLVKRTGEKVFLECVQDMDHENMFWYRQDPGLGLRLIYFSYDVKMKEKGDIPEGYSVSREKKERFSLILESASTNQTSMYLCASSLSRGGTGSYEQYFGPGTRLTVT.

This chain uses TRBV7-2 with TRBJ2-1; tentative D call: TRBD2 (6 bases). The CDR3 runs 13 residues. Trimming stripped 0 bases from V and 9 bases from J, with 9 bases between. CDR1 is SGHTA, CDR2 FQGNSA, per germline. The CDR3 sequence: CASSLAEGVEQFF. CDR3 in DNA: TGTGCCAGCAGCTTAGCGGAGGGAGTTGAGCAGTTCTTC.

The chain couples TRBV5-1 to TRBJ2-3; tentative D call: TRBD2 (6 bases). The CDR3 consists of 15 residues. V dropped 4 bases and J dropped 0 bases, with 12 bases sitting between them. Looked up from germline, CDR1 is SGHRS and CDR2 is YFSETQ. CDR3 nucleotides: TGCGCCAGCAGCCCGGGACTTGCTAGCACAGATACGCAGTATTTT. Translating it yields CASSPGLASTDTQYF.

This clone appeared once. The chain recombines TRBV5-1 with TRBJ2-4, with D maybe TRBD1 (5 bases). CDR3 length equals 12 residues. CDR1 is SGHRS, CDR2 YFSETQ, per germline. V was trimmed by 0 bases and J by 8 bases, leaving 6 bases between them. CDR3 region: CASSLEGDIQYF. Written as DNA, the CDR3 is TGCGCCAGCAGCTTGGAAGGGGACATTCAGTACTTC.

V gene TRBV10-2 combines with J gene TRBJ1-5; 10 positions match TRBD1. The germline V gene encodes CDR1 WSHSY and CDR2 SAAADI. Trimming took 5 bases from V and 6 from J; bases not matched to a gene: 7. CDR3 length: 15 amino acids. The CDR3 region is CASSSGTGAGQPQHF. CDR3 bases: TGCGCCAGCAGTTCCGGGACAGGGGCCGGTCAGCCCCAGCATTTT.

The chain couples TRBV7-9 to TRBJ1-3, with TRBD1 matching over 7 bases. The trim removed 5 bases at V and 7 bases at J, leaving 11 bases unmatched. From germline, CDR1 is SEHNR and CDR2 FQNEAQ (reference sequence). This CDR3 is 15 amino acids long. For the CDR3, the DNA is TGTGCCAGCAGCCCCAGGGGGGCGCCTAGTAACACCATATATTTT. It is translated as CASSPRGAPSNTIYF.

The chain recombines TRBV7-3 with TRBJ1-1, with unresolved D. The V gene's germline CDR1 is SGHTA and CDR2 FQGTGA. The CDR3 extends over 13 amino acids. Trimming took off 5 bases at V and 1 base at J, with 8 bases between the two ends. CDR3 in amino acids: CASSSEGNTEAFF. CDR3 bases: TGTGCCAGCAGCAGCGAGGGGAACACTGAAGCTTTCTTT.

The J gene is TRBJ1-3, the V gene TRBV5-4; 7 positions agree with TRBD1. J gave up 0 bases and V 4 bases, and 13 bases lay outside the gene matches. Germline V CDR1 and CDR2: SGHNT, YYREEE (reference sequence). The CDR3 length is 18 residues. The DNA of the CDR3 is TGTGCCAGCAGCCCATTAGCCGGGACAGTCAACTCTGGAAACACCATATATTTT. Translating gives CASSPLAGTVNSGNTIYF.

This clone was recorded a few times. This rearrangement joins TRBV6-4 to TRBJ1-4; D is unresolved. CDR3 length: 19 residues. Deletions cut 3 bases from V and 11 bases from J, with 31 bases between. The germline gives CDR1 MRHNA, CDR2 SNTAGT. The CDR3 sequence is CASSESFLSLLTDWRKLFF. DNA for the CDR3: TGTGCCAGCAGTGAAAGTTTTCTCAGCTTGCTCACGGACTGGCGTAAACTGTTTTTT.

In the case of this clone: Different DNA sequences within this sample yield the same CDR3. The chain links TRBV5-1 to TRBJ2-1; tentatively, D is TRBD1 (6 bases). This CDR3 has 14 residues. Trimming pared 4 bases from V and 1 base from J, leaving 9 bases between. The germline CDR1 and CDR2 sequences are SGHRS and YFSETQ. CDR3 bases: TGCGCCAGCAGCCTGGGACAATCCTACAATGAGCAGTTCTTC. Translation gives CASSLGQSYNEQFF.

The V and J genes are TRBV10-3 and TRBJ2-5; 7 bases map to TRBD2. This CDR3 is 14 amino acids long. Trimming at V came to 8 bases and at J to 4 bases, leaving 10 bases not matched to a gene. Germline V gene lookup returns CDR1 ENHRY and CDR2 SYGVKD. The CDR3 bases are TGTGCCATCGCAAGCGGGATCAGTGGAGAGACCCAGTACTTC. Residues: CAIASGISGETQYF.

The CDR3 sequence: CASSPSLDRGHSDTQYF. The CDR3 bases are TGCGCCAGCAGCCCCAGCCTAGACAGGGGGCATTCAGATACGCAGTATTTT. The rearrangement links TRBV4-1 to TRBJ2-3, with 10 bases matching TRBD1. The CDR3 consists of 17 residues. Germline V CDR1 and CDR2: MGHRA, YSYEKL. V was clipped by 4 bases and J by 4 bases; unmatched bases: 11.

The chain couples TRBV6-1 to TRBJ2-1; 11 nucleotides match TRBD2. The CDR3 extends over 13 amino acids. J was trimmed by 14 bases and V by 3 bases; bases with no gene match: 6. The germline gives CDR1 MNHNS, CDR2 SASEGT. In DNA, the CDR3 is TGTGCCAGCAGTGATAGCGGGAGGGCCTTTGAGTTCTTC. Its translation: CASSDSGRAFEFF.

This clone was picked up one time. A read error may explain this, as a much larger clone is one base away. The V call is TRBV28, the J call TRBJ1-2; TRBD1 agrees at 10 bases. Germline CDR1 is MDHEN and CDR2 is SYDVKM. The trim removed 5 bases at V and 4 bases at J, leaving 1 base unmatched. The CDR3 runs 13 residues. The DNA for the CDR3 is TGTGCCAGCAGTGGGGACAGGGGCTATGGCTACACCTTC. As protein: CASSGDRGYGYTF.

The chain links TRBV29-1 to TRBJ2-3, with 9 bases aligning to TRBD1. In germline, CDR1 is SQVTM, CDR2 ANQGSEA. The CDR3 contains 14 residues. V lost 8 bases, J lost 0 bases, and 6 bases stayed unmatched. CDR3 sequence (DNA): TGCAGCTCCCGGACAGGGGCGAGCACAGATACGCAGTATTTT. Amino acids: CSSRTGASTDTQYF.

The chain couples TRBV7-7 to TRBJ2-1; 13 bases match TRBD2. The V segment lost 5 bases and the J segment 9 bases; nucleotides outside the gene matches: 10. The CDR3 length is 16 residues. CDR1 is SSHAT and CDR2 is FNYEAQ in the germline V gene (reference sequence). CDR3: CASSPLGLAGNGEQFF. CDR3 nucleotides: TGTGCCAGCAGCCCGCTGGGACTAGCGGGGAACGGTGAGCAGTTCTTC.

The rearrangement uses TRBV7-9 and TRBJ2-3; TRBD1 matches at 7 bases. The germline V gene has CDR1 SEHNR and CDR2 FQNEAQ (reference sequence). J was trimmed by 0 bases and V by 1 base; bases with no gene match: 1. The CDR3 consists of 15 residues. CDR3 nucleotides: TGTGCCAGCAGCTTAGGGACAGGAAGCACAGATACGCAGTATTTT. This codes for CASSLGTGSTDTQYF.

This rearrangement joins TRBV7-9 to TRBJ1-2; the D is unclear. V lost 6 bases, J lost 7 bases, and 12 bases lay in between. The CDR3 loop spans 12 amino acids. Germline V gene sequence: CDR1 SEHNR, CDR2 FQNEAQ (reference sequence). The CDR3 DNA sequence: TGTGCCAGCAGTAGCCCTGCGGGTGGCTACACCTTC. Translation gives CASSSPAGGYTF.

The chain recombines TRBV5-1 with TRBJ1-1; D unclear. Germline V gene data show CDR1 as SGHRS and CDR2 as YFSETQ. The CDR3 is made up of 15 amino acids. V was trimmed by 0 bases and J by 0 bases, leaving 9 bases between them. As DNA, the CDR3 is TGCGCCAGCAGCTTGGAGGCGGGGTTGAACACTGAAGCTTTCTTT. Encoded protein: CASSLEAGLNTEAFF.

The chain links TRBV19 to TRBJ1-2; the D gene is possibly TRBD1 (6 bases). Trimming took off 6 bases at V and 2 bases at J, with 10 bases between the two ends. The CDR3 consists of 13 residues. Looked up from germline, CDR1 is LNHDA and CDR2 is SQIVND (reference sequence). The chain's CDR3 is CASSFTGNYGYTF. DNA for the CDR3: TGTGCCAGTAGCTTTACAGGGAACTATGGCTACACCTTC.

The V and J genes are TRBV19 and TRBJ2-1; 12 bases map to TRBD2. From germline, CDR1 is LNHDA and CDR2 SQIVND (reference sequence). The CDR3 covers 16 residues. V lost 4 bases, J lost 3 bases, and 4 bases stayed unmatched. The CDR3 reads CASSNRLAGDYNEQFF. Written as DNA, the CDR3 is TGTGCCAGTAGTAACCGACTAGCGGGAGACTACAATGAGCAGTTCTTC. The whole variable domain, filled in from reference TRBV19 and TRBJ2-1, reads DGGITQSPKYLFRKEGQNVTLSCEQNLNHDAMYWYRQDPGQGLRLIYYSQIVNDFQKGDIAEGYSVSREKKESFPLTVTSAQKNPTAFYLCASSNRLAGDYNEQFFGPGTRLTVL.